This passage covers 15 T cell receptor beta chains from one sample sequenced in a study of naive and memory T cell subsets. Both TRBC1 and TRBC2 were covered by a beta constant-region primer of two equimolar oligonucleotides. Ligated cDNA was amplified by four rounds of PCR with nested alpha and beta constant-region primers and SP2. MiXCR was run by TCRdb on the UMI-ligation and nested PCR reads, yielding one entry per CDR3 protein. Of over 65,000 distinct CDR3 sequences detected, around 9% appear once; the ten largest clones hold 1.2%. The material sequenced was naive CD8+ T cells from blood. These receptors were collected from a human donor in good health.

A few counts support this clonotype. The chain links TRBV6-5 to TRBJ2-7; 13 bases align to TRBD2. Per germline, CDR1 MNHEY and CDR2 SVGAGI. The V gene end was trimmed by 5 bases and the J gene end by 5 bases; junction bases not matched to a gene: 6. The CDR3 is 15 residues long. CDR3 nucleotide sequence: TGTGCCAGCAGTCACAGGACTAGCGGGAGACACGAGCAGTACTTC. Translated: CASSHRTSGRHEQYF.

This clonotype was counted only a few times. This chain connects TRBV4-1 to TRBJ2-3; 7 bases align to TRBD1. With V trimmed by 2 bases and J by 1 base, 9 bases remained unmatched. The length of the CDR3 is 17 residues. Germline CDR1 and CDR2: MGHRA and YSYEKL. Here the CDR3 reads CASSQISGQARTDTQYF. The CDR3 DNA follows: TGCGCCAGCAGCCAAATCTCTGGACAGGCCCGCACAGATACGCAGTATTTT.

The V call is TRBV6-1, the J call TRBJ2-4; D unresolved. CDR1 is MNHNS and CDR2 is SASEGT in the germline V gene. V shed 1 base and J shed 0 bases, with 10 bases lying between them. The CDR3 is 16 amino acids. The DNA of the CDR3 is TGTGCCAGCAGTGAAGAATTTCAGGAAGCCAAAAACATTCAGTACTTC. Translated, it gives CASSEEFQEAKNIQYF.

This clonotype showed up many times. This chain links TRBV29-1 with TRBJ1-2, with TRBD1 matching 7 bases. This CDR3 contains 13 residues. The germline gives CDR1 SQVTM, CDR2 ANQGSEA. Unmatched junction bases numbered 9, after V lost 4 bases and J lost 7 bases. CDR3 DNA sequence: TGCAGCGTTGTAGGGGGCGAAGTCAGTGGCTACACCTTC. Its protein is CSVVGGEVSGYTF.

The rearrangement links TRBV4-3 to TRBJ1-1, with D possibly matching TRBD1 (5 bases). Germline V gene data show CDR1 as LGHNA and CDR2 as YSLEER. CDR3 size: 15 residues. Trimming took 3 bases from V and 1 from J, leaving 12 bases between them. The CDR3 loop reads CASSQGRQGNTEAFF. The CDR3 coding sequence is TGCGCCAGCAGCCAGGGGCGTCAGGGGAACACTGAAGCTTTCTTT.

In this sample, this clonotype turned up many times. The V and J genes are TRBV27 and TRBJ2-3; D not resolved. CDR1 is MNHEY, CDR2 SMNVEV, per germline (reference sequence). The V end was cut by 6 bases, the J end by 4 bases, with 11 bases between. The CDR3 consists of 13 residues. The CDR3 loop reads CASSTSRADTQYF. CDR3 nucleotides: TGTGCCAGCAGCACATCTAGAGCAGATACGCAGTATTTT.

This clonotype occurred many times. The CDR3: CASSRTGELFF. Here the CDR3 DNA reads TGTGCCAGCAGCCGCACCGGGGAGCTGTTTTTT. The chain has TRBV27 and TRBJ2-2; no firm D call. The CDR3 sequence is 11 residues long. Germline CDR1 and CDR2: MNHEY and SMNVEV (reference sequence). Between the trimmed V and J ends, which lost 6 bases and 4 bases, there was a span of 3 bases.

The DNA of the CDR3 is TGTGCCAGCAGCGTAGAAGTTACCGGGGAGCTGTTTTTT. Encoded protein: CASSVEVTGELFF. The V call is TRBV9, the J call TRBJ2-2; D is ambiguous. Germline CDR1 and CDR2: SGDLS and YYNGEE. There are 13 residues in the CDR3. V was shortened by 0 bases and J by 5 bases, with 5 bases between the two germline ends.

The V gene is TRBV28, the J gene TRBJ2-1; TRBD2 aligns across 8 bases. Germline CDR1 is MDHEN and CDR2 is SYDVKM. Trimming removed 3 bases from V and 9 bases from J; junction bases left unmatched: 10. This CDR3 spans 15 amino acids. For the CDR3, the DNA is TGTGCCAGCAGTTTCCCCGGACTAGCTCTCGGTGAGCAGTTCTTC. This translates into CASSFPGLALGEQFF.

This clonotype was found many times. At one of its ends the junction is not consistent with the germline gene, which may arise from a read error. The chain has TRBV13 and TRBJ2-6, with 8 positions matching TRBD1. CDR1 and CDR2 (germline): PRHDT, FYEKMQ (reference sequence). There are 13 residues in the CDR3. CDR3 residues: CASSLGDREKICF. The CDR3 DNA is TGTGCCAGCAGCTTAGGGGACAGGGAAAAGATCTGTTTC.

This clonotype was recorded at least ten times. The chain is built from TRBV6-6 and TRBJ2-2, with 12 bases identical to TRBD2. The CDR3 is made up of 17 amino acids. With 6 bases clipped from V and 7 bases from J, the junction kept 12 bases outside the gene matches. Germline CDR1 reads MNHNY; CDR2 reads SVGAGI (reference sequence). The CDR3 DNA reads as TGTGCCAGCAGCCCGACCTGGCTAGCGGGAGGGAGCGGGGAGCTGTTTTTT. Translating it yields CASSPTWLAGGSGELFF.

This clonotype was seen many times. The genes are TRBV27 and TRBJ2-3; maybe TRBD2 (6 bases). Germline-derived CDR1 and CDR2 are MNHEY and SMNVEV (reference sequence). The CDR3 runs to 17 residues. With 2 bases removed from V and 3 bases from J, the gap between germline ends came to 18 bases. In nucleotides, the CDR3 is TGTGCCAGCAGTTTAACCGTCCGGGAGCTGTGGACAGATACGCAGTATTTT. Its translation is CASSLTVRELWTDTQYF.

This clonotype was recorded at least ten times. This chain uses TRBV29-1 with TRBJ2-7, with a weak D call TRBD2 (5 bases). This CDR3 is 14 amino acids long. The V gene lost 5 bases and the J gene lost 0 bases, with 14 bases spanning the gap. Per the germline V gene, CDR1 is SQVTM and CDR2 is ANQGSEA. CDR3 sequence reads: CSVRGDWSSYEQYF. CDR3 nucleotide sequence: TGCAGCGTTCGGGGAGATTGGAGCTCCTACGAGCAGTACTTC.

This chain connects TRBV6-5 to TRBJ2-6; D ambiguous. This CDR3 has 14 amino acids. The germline V gene encodes CDR1 MNHEY and CDR2 SVGAGI. Trimming removed 7 bases from V and 1 base from J, with 8 bases in between. CDR3 loop: CASTDASGANVLTF. Written as DNA, the CDR3 is TGTGCCAGCACCGATGCTTCTGGGGCCAACGTCCTGACTTTC.

This clonotype occurred many times. V is TRBV12-3 or TRBV12-4 and J is TRBJ2-3; 7 bases are shared with TRBD2. This CDR3 spans 15 amino acids. V trimming: 8 bases; J trimming: 5 bases; junction bases outside the gene matches: 13. CDR3: CASRKLARKGDTQYF. The CDR3 DNA follows: TGTGCCAGCCGCAAACTAGCGAGAAAGGGAGATACGCAGTATTTT.